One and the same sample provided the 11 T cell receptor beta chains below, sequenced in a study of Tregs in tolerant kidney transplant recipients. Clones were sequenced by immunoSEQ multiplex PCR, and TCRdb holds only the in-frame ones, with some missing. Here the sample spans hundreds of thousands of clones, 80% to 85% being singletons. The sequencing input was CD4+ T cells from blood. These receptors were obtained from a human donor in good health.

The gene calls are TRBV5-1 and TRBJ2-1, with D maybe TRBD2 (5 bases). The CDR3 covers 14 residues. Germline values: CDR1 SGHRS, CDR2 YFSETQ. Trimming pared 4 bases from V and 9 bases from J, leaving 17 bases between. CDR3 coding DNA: TGCGCCAGCAGCCGTTACTCTCGGGAAGGTGAGCAGTTCTTC. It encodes CASSRYSREGEQFF.

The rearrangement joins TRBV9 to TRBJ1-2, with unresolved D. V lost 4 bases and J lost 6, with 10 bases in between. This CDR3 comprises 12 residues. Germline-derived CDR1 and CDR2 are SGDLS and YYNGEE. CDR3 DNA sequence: TGTGCCAGCAGCACCACACAGAATGGCTACACCTTC. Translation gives CASSTTQNGYTF.

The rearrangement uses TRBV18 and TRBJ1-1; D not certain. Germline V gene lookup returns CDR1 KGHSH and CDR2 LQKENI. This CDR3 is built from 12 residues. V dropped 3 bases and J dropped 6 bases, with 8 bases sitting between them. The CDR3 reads CASSPVGSEAFF. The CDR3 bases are TGTGCCAGCTCACCGGTGGGGTCTGAAGCTTTCTTT. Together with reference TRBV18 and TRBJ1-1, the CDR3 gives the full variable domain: NAGVMQNPRHLVRRRGQEARLRCSPMKGHSHVYWYRQLPEEGLKFMVYLQKENIIDESGMPKERFSAEFPKEGPSILRIQQVVRGDSAAYFCASSPVGSEAFFGQGTRLTVV.

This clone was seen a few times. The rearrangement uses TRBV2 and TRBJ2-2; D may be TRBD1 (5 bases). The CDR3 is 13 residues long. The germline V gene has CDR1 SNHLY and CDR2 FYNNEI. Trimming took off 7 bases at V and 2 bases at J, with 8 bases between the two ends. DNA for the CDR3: TGTGCCAGCAACGGACAAAACACCGGGGAGCTGTTTTTT. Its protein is CASNGQNTGELFF.

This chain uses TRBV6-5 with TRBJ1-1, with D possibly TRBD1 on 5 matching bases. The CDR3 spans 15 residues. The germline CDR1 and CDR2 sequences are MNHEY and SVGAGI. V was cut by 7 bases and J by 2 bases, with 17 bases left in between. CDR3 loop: CASNKGGVSNTEAFF. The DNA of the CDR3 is TGTGCCAGCAATAAGGGAGGGGTGAGCAACACTGAAGCTTTCTTT.

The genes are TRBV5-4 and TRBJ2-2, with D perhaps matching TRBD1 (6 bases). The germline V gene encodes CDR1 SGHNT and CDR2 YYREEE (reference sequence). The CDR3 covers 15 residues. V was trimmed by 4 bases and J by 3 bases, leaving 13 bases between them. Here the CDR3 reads CASSRTNRDTGELFF. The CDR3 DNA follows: TGTGCCAGCAGCCGCACGAACAGGGACACCGGGGAGCTGTTTTTT.

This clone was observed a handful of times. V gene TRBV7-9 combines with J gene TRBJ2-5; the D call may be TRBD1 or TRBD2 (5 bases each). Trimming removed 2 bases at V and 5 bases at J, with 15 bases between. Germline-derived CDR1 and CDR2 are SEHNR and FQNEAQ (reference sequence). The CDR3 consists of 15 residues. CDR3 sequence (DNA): TGTGCCAGCAGCTTAATCGGGACGCCGAAGGAGACCCAGTACTTC. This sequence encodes CASSLIGTPKETQYF. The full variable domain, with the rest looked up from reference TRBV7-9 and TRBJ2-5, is DTGVSQNPRHKITKRGQNVTFRCDPISEHNRLYWYRQTLGQGPEFLTYFQNEAQLEKSRLLSDRFSAERPKGSFSTLEIQRTEQGDSAMYLCASSLIGTPKETQYFGPGTRLLVL.

The CDR3 spells CASSPSSGILDTHYEQYF. CDR3 nucleotide sequence: TGCGCCAGCTCCCCGTCTAGCGGGATATTAGATACCCACTACGAGCAGTACTTC. The chain recombines TRBV10-1 with TRBJ2-7; 9 positions agree with TRBD2. J gave up 3 bases and V 8 bases, and 20 bases lay outside the gene matches. The germline V gene has CDR1 WNHNN and CDR2 SYGVQD (reference sequence). This CDR3 contains 18 residues.

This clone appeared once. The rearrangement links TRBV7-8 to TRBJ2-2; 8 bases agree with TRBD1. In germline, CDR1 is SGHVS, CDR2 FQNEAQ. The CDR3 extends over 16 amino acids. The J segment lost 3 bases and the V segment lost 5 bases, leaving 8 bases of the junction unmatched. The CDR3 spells CASSPRQGLDTGELFF. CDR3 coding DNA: TGTGCCAGCAGCCCTCGACAGGGGCTCGACACCGGGGAGCTGTTTTTT.

The CDR3 loop reads CASSLLERGANTEAFF. The CDR3 region has the DNA TGCGCCAGCAGCTTGCTAGAAAGGGGGGCTAACACTGAAGCTTTCTTT. The chain carries TRBV5-1 and TRBJ1-1; D may be TRBD1 (6 bases). The CDR3 has 16 amino acids. V was clipped by 1 base and J by 2 bases, with 15 bases between them. Germline assignment: CDR1 SGHRS and CDR2 YFSETQ.

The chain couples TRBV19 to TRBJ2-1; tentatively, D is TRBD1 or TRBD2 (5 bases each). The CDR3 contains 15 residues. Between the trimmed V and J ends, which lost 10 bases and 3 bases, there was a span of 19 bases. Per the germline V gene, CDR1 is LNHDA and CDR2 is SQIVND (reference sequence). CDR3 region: CATMGPYGSYNEQFF. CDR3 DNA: TGTGCCACCATGGGACCCTACGGAAGCTACAATGAGCAGTTCTTC.